The subject of this entry is one T cell receptor (beta chain). The CDR3 runs to 13 residues. The germline V gene encodes CDR1 LNHDA and CDR2 SQIVND (reference sequence). The germline V and J ends were trimmed by 2 bases and 10 bases, with 14 bases remaining between them. The source of the sample is a study of cytomegalovirus exposure and HLA in healthy donors. This PCR relied on a set of 60 Vbeta primers and 13 Jbeta primers. The repertoire was sequenced with immunoSEQ multiplex PCR; TCRdb's copy has only in-frame clones and lacks some. The sample includes roughly 68,000 clones, 65% to 70% of them seen just once.

The source of this sequence is a man aged 40-49 years in good health and CMV-seropositive. This chain joins TRBV19 and TRBJ1-1; no clear D. Sequencing input: PBMCs. The chain's CDR3 is CASSINMGVAAFF. The CDR3 nucleotides are TGTGCCAGTAGTATAAATATGGGCGTCGCAGCTTTCTTT.